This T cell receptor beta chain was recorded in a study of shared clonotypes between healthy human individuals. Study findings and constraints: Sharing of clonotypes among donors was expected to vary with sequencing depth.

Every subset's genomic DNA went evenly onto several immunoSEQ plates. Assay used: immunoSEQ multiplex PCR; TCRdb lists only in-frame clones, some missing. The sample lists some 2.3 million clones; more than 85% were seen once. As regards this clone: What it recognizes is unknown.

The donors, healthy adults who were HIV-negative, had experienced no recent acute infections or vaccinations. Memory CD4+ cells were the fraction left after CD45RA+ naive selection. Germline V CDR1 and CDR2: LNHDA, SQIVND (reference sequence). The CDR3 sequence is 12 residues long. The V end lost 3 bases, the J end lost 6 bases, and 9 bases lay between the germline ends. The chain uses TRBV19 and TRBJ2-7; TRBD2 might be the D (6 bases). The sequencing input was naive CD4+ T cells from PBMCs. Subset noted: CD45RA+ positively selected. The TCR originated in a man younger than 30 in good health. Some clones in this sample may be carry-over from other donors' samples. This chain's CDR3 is CASSIGGAEQYF. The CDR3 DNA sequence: TGTGCCAGTAGTATTGGAGGGGCCGAGCAGTACTTC.